This T cell receptor beta chain was captured in a study of T cell repertoires in cytomegalovirus infection. For the study at large: Both a matching HLA type and CMV infection were indicated by public TCR beta signatures.

TCRdb analysed the reads with MiXCR anew, one entry per CDR3 protein. This sample yields just under 300,000 distinct CDR3 sequences, of which about a tenth are seen a single time; approximately 2.4% belongs to the top ten. Study observations and caveats: Public TCR beta family frequency separated CMV-and-HLA carriers, including in an independent cohort. HLA-C-restricted, CMV-specific TCR beta clonotypes were dominant ex vivo.

Germline V gene sequence: CDR1 SGHTA, CDR2 FQGTGA. CDR3 length: 12 amino acids. A word on this clonotype: As yet, its antigen is unknown. One base away lies a much larger clone, so this may be a sequencing read error.

The V and J genes are TRBV7-3 and TRBJ2-2; possibly TRBD2 for D (6 bases). The clonotype was recovered from a human donor in good health (CMV status not recorded). Some clones in this sample may be carry-over from other donors' samples. The sample taken for sequencing was PBMCs. CDR3 nucleotides: TGTGCCAGCAGCTACATAGGCGGGGAGCGGTTTTTT. As protein: CASSYIGGERFF.